Shown below are 24 T cell receptor beta chains from a single sample sequenced in a study of T-cell memory formation after mild COVID-19. TCRdb processed the 5' RACE reads anew with MiXCR; each CDR3 protein has one entry. The table shows about 540,000 distinct CDR3 sequences, with about a fifth occurring only once. Sequenced input: PBMCs or a T cell subset sorted from them (not recorded which). The receptors were sampled from an adult woman who had mild COVID-19 (a few samples of this study predate the infection). Cell type and time point are not known.

This clonotype was observed a few times. The V call is TRBV9, the J call TRBJ1-1, with D maybe TRBD1 (5 bases). The CDR3 covers 13 residues. The V end lost 6 bases, the J end lost 4 bases, and 13 bases lay between the germline ends. Germline assignment: CDR1 SGDLS and CDR2 YYNGEE. The CDR3 protein is CASTMVGGTEAFF. The DNA of the CDR3 is TGTGCCAGCACGATGGTCGGGGGCACTGAAGCTTTCTTT. The variable domain in full, with the rest retrieved from reference TRBV9 and TRBJ1-1, is DSGVTQTPKHLITATGQRVTLRCSPRSGDLSVYWYQQSLDQGLQFLIQYYNGEERAKGNILERFSAQQFPDLHSELNLSSLELGDSALYFCASTMVGGTEAFFGQGTRLTVV.

This clonotype came up a few times. This rearrangement joins TRBV3-1 to TRBJ1-1; D gene ambiguous. The CDR3 has 11 amino acids. V was cut by 5 bases and J by 9 bases, with 10 bases left in between. The germline V gene encodes CDR1 LGHDT and CDR2 YNNKEL (reference sequence). In nucleotides, the CDR3 is TGTGCCAGCAGCAACACTAAAAAAGCTTTCTTT. This codes for CASSNTKKAFF.

CDR3 sequence: CSARIAEGGTGELFF. CDR3 coding DNA: TGCAGTGCTAGAATAGCGGAGGGGGGGACCGGGGAGCTGTTTTTT. The rearrangement uses TRBV20-1 and TRBJ2-2, with D possibly matching TRBD2 (7 bases). V lost 2 bases and J 5 bases, leaving 15 bases between the germline ends. The CDR3 is 15 amino acids. Germline lookup yields CDR1 DFQATT and CDR2 SNEGSKA (reference sequence).

The chain employs TRBV7-2 and TRBJ2-5, with D possibly being TRBD1 (5 bases). V was trimmed by 2 bases and J by 5 bases, leaving 21 bases between them. Germline values: CDR1 SGHTA, CDR2 FQGNSA. The CDR3 covers 17 residues. The CDR3 region has the DNA TGTGCCAGCAGCTTAAGCAGTTGGGGCAGGGCGGAGGAGACCCAGTACTTC. The encoded protein is CASSLSSWGRAEETQYF. Combining the CDR3 with reference TRBV7-2 and TRBJ2-5 gives the whole variable domain GAGVSQSPSNKVTEKGKDVELRCDPISGHTALYWYRQSLGQGLEFLIYFQGNSAPDKSGLPSDRFSAERTGGSVSTLTIQRTQQEDSAVYLCASSLSSWGRAEETQYFGPGTRLLVL.

This clonotype was detected a few times. V gene TRBV7-8 combines with J gene TRBJ2-5, with 14 bases lining up with TRBD2. The CDR3 length is 16 residues. The V and J ends lost 4 bases and 5 bases, in that order; junction bases with no gene match: 6. The V gene's germline CDR1 is SGHVS and CDR2 FQNEAQ. The CDR3 nucleotides are TGTGCCAGCAGCTGGGGACTAGCGGGGGTTGGGGAGACCCAGTACTTC. Its translation: CASSWGLAGVGETQYF.

The genes are TRBV2 and TRBJ2-4; 8 bases line up with TRBD2. This CDR3 is built from 19 residues. Trimming cost V 6 bases and J 0 bases; bases outside gene matches: 16. CDR1 and CDR2 (germline): SNHLY, FYNNEI. CDR3 amino acids: CASSAPRDSGVLAKNIQYF. The CDR3 bases are TGTGCCAGCAGCGCCCCGAGGGATAGCGGGGTCTTAGCCAAAAACATTCAGTACTTC.

This clonotype was seen only a few times. The chain uses TRBV7-9 and TRBJ2-6, with unresolved D. CDR1 is SEHNR, CDR2 FQNEAQ, per germline (reference sequence). V lost 1 base to trimming and J lost 2 bases, with 15 bases between them. This CDR3 has 18 residues. Here the CDR3 reads CASSLGVRDLAGANVLTF. The DNA of the CDR3 is TGTGCCAGCAGCTTAGGAGTAAGGGATCTGGCTGGGGCCAACGTCCTGACTTTC.

This clonotype showed up just a few times. This chain connects TRBV24-1 to TRBJ1-5, with 9 bases fitting TRBD1. The germline V gene encodes CDR1 KGHDR and CDR2 SFDVKD. The CDR3 loop spans 15 amino acids. V trimming: 3 bases; J trimming: 11 bases; junction bases outside the gene matches: 10. CDR3 nucleotide sequence: TGTGCCACCAGTGATGCAGGACAGGGGCGACTCGCCCAGCATTTT. Amino acid sequence: CATSDAGQGRLAQHF.

The gene calls are TRBV11-2 and TRBJ1-2, with D possibly being TRBD1 (6 bases). V was cut by 4 bases and J by 0 bases, with 15 bases left in between. The CDR3 loop spans 16 amino acids. Germline V CDR1 and CDR2: SGHAT, FQNNGV. The CDR3 here is CASSSWDTDPNYGYTF. CDR3 bases: TGTGCCAGCAGCTCCTGGGACACGGACCCTAACTATGGCTACACCTTC. Full variable domain (remainder filled in from reference TRBV11-2 and TRBJ1-2): EAGVAQSPRYKIIEKRQSVAFWCNPISGHATLYWYQQILGQGPKLLIQFQNNGVVDDSQLPKDRFSAERLKGVDSTLKIQPAKLEDSAVYLCASSSWDTDPNYGYTFGSGTRLTVV.

The genes are TRBV14 and TRBJ2-5, with D uncertain. In germline, CDR1 is SGHDN, CDR2 FVKESK. Trimming took off 3 bases at V and 2 bases at J, with 10 bases between the two ends. The CDR3 extends over 14 amino acids. The DNA for the CDR3 is TGTGCCAGCAGCCAGCGTTGGCCGCAAGAGACCCAGTACTTC. Translation gives CASSQRWPQETQYF.

The sample holds a few counts of this clonotype. The chain combines TRBV19 with TRBJ2-1; D is unresolved. Germline V CDR1 and CDR2: LNHDA, SQIVND (reference sequence). The CDR3 extends over 15 amino acids. V gave up 7 bases and J gave up 0 bases, with 13 bases separating them. CDR3 in DNA: TGTGCCAGTACCCCGGCCCTAAGCTCCTACAATGAGCAGTTCTTC. Translation: CASTPALSSYNEQFF.

This chain links TRBV18 with TRBJ2-1; 10 positions agree with TRBD1. The CDR3 has 17 residues. Germline CDR1 reads KGHSH; CDR2 reads LQKENI. The trim removed 1 base at V and 3 bases at J, leaving 6 bases unmatched. This CDR3 reads CASSPRQGALDYNEQFF. CDR3 bases: TGTGCCAGCTCACCACGACAGGGGGCTCTTGACTACAATGAGCAGTTCTTC.

This clonotype occurred a few times. The gene calls are TRBV6-5 and TRBJ1-2, with 7 positions matching TRBD1. Germline V gene sequence: CDR1 MNHEY, CDR2 SVGAGI. The CDR3 spans 14 residues. V was clipped by 6 bases and J by 2 bases; unmatched bases: 6. The CDR3 nucleotides are TGTGCCAGCAGAAGACAGGGTCTGAACTATGGCTACACCTTC. Translated: CASRRQGLNYGYTF.

Concerning this clonotype itself: The junction departs from the called germline gene at one end, perhaps through a read error. V usage is TRBV5-1 and J usage is TRBJ2-7; 7 nucleotides match TRBD2. This CDR3 contains 15 residues. Germline loops: CDR1 SGHRS, CDR2 YFSETQ. CDR3 DNA: TGCCCCAGCAGCTTGGGTACCGGGGGGTCCTACGAGCAGTACTTC. Translating gives CPSSLGTGGSYEQYF. The variable domain in full, completed from reference TRBV5-1 and TRBJ2-7, reads KAGVTQTPRYLIKTRGQQVTLSCSPISGHRSVSWYQQTPGQGLQFLFEYFSETQRNKGNFPGRFSGRQFSNSRSEMNVSTLELGDSALYLCPSSLGTGGSYEQYFGPGTRLTVT.

The rearrangement joins TRBV3-1 to TRBJ2-3, with 8 bases fitting TRBD2. Looked up from germline, CDR1 is LGHDT and CDR2 is YNNKEL (reference sequence). CDR3 length equals 19 residues. The trim removed 5 bases at V and 3 bases at J, leaving 19 bases unmatched. Here the CDR3 DNA reads TGTGCCAGCAGCAACCTTGGGGGCTCACTAGCGGAGGTTACAGATACGCAGTATTTT. The encoded protein is CASSNLGGSLAEVTDTQYF.

The chain employs TRBV3-1 and TRBJ2-3, with D maybe TRBD2 (6 bases). V was shortened by 0 bases and J by 2 bases, with 12 bases between the two germline ends. Germline values: CDR1 LGHDT, CDR2 YNNKEL (reference sequence). CDR3 size: 16 residues. CDR3 DNA: TGTGCCAGCAGCCAAGATGCTAGCGCTAACACAGATACGCAGTATTTT. Protein: CASSQDASANTDTQYF.

The chain couples TRBV21-1 to TRBJ2-1; TRBD1 is the table's D call and was not checked against the DNA. TRBV21-1 has pseudogene status. The CDR3 covers 13 residues. As DNA, the CDR3 is TGTGCCAGCAGCAAAGGAGGACATAAGTATCAGTTCTTC. Translating it yields CASSKGGHKYQFF.

This chain joins TRBV20-1 and TRBJ2-1, with D possibly matching TRBD2 (6 bases). The ends were cut back, 6 bases at V and 0 bases at J, with 15 bases in the middle. The CDR3 covers 15 residues. Germline V gene lookup returns CDR1 DFQATT and CDR2 SNEGSKA (reference sequence). The CDR3 coding sequence is TGCAGTGCGCTCGCGGGATTGAGCTCCTACAATGAGCAGTTCTTC. This translates into CSALAGLSSYNEQFF.

The J gene is TRBJ1-5, the V gene TRBV6-2 or TRBV6-3; D remains unclear. V lost 6 bases to trimming and J lost 9 bases, with 15 bases between them. This CDR3 comprises 13 residues. Per germline, CDR1 MNHEY and CDR2 SVGEGT. Here the CDR3 reads CASSSGSMGPQHF. The CDR3 coding sequence is TGTGCCAGCAGCTCGGGCTCCATGGGGCCCCAGCATTTT.

V gene TRBV7-2 combines with J gene TRBJ1-2, with D perhaps TRBD1 (5 bases). CDR1 and CDR2 (germline): SGHTA, FQGNSA. V was pared by 1 base and J by 5 bases, with 11 bases between. This CDR3 is 14 amino acids long. The CDR3 bases are TGTGCCAGCAGCTTAGTCCAGGGAACATATGGCTACACCTTC. It yields the protein CASSLVQGTYGYTF.

This clonotype has just a few counts. This chain links TRBV19 with TRBJ2-1; TRBD1 aligns across 12 bases. Losses at the gene ends were 6 bases for V and 7 bases for J; bases not matched to a gene: 7. The CDR3 extends over 15 amino acids. The germline gives CDR1 LNHDA, CDR2 SQIVND (reference sequence). The CDR3: CASSPRDRGPNEQFF. CDR3 nucleotide sequence: TGTGCCAGTAGCCCCCGGGACAGGGGGCCGAATGAGCAGTTCTTC. The entire variable domain, with the rest obtained from reference TRBV19 and TRBJ2-1, is as follows: DGGITQSPKYLFRKEGQNVTLSCEQNLNHDAMYWYRQDPGQGLRLIYYSQIVNDFQKGDIAEGYSVSREKKESFPLTVTSAQKNPTAFYLCASSPRDRGPNEQFFGPGTRLTVL.

In this sample, this clonotype turned up a few times. V and J are TRBV7-6 and TRBJ1-1; 12 bases match TRBD1. This CDR3 has 17 residues. Germline V CDR1 and CDR2: SGHVS, FNYEAQ. With V trimmed by 4 bases and J by 6 bases, 12 bases remained unmatched. CDR3 nucleotides: TGTGCCAGCAGCTCAGCCCGGGACAGGGGGCGTTCGGCTGAAGCTTTCTTT. It specifies CASSSARDRGRSAEAFF. Full variable domain (missing parts from reference TRBV7-6 and TRBJ1-1): GAGVSQSPRYKVTKRGQDVALRCDPISGHVSLYWYRQALGQGPEFLTYFNYEAQQDKSGLPNDRFSAERPEGSISTLTIQRTEQRDSAMYRCASSSARDRGRSAEAFFGQGTRLTVV.

This clonotype was found a few times. Compared with germline, one end of the junction differs, possibly owing to a read error. The rearrangement uses TRBV18 and TRBJ1-1, with TRBD1 matching 10 bases. From germline, CDR1 is KGHSH and CDR2 LQKENI. This CDR3 has 18 residues. CDR3 coding DNA: TGTGTCAGCTCACCACCTACCTCCCGGACAGGGGGGTACACTGAAGCTTTCTTT. It is translated as CVSSPPTSRTGGYTEAFF.

This clonotype came up a few times. The rearrangement joins TRBV11-3 to TRBJ1-2, with TRBD1 as a possible D gene (6 bases). Germline CDR1 SGHNT, CDR2 YENEEA. Trimming removed 4 bases from V and 2 bases from J, with 20 bases in between. The CDR3 is 17 residues long. For the CDR3, the DNA is TGTGCCAGCAGCTCCCGTTCGCGGGGGGGCGAAAACTATGGCTACACCTTC. Its protein is CASSSRSRGGENYGYTF.